These 28 T cell receptor beta chains originate from one sample sequenced in a study of human T cells and chemical hapten exposure. TCRdb fed the RACE reads into MiXCR, producing one record per CDR3 protein. The data contain 150,000 to 200,000 distinct CDR3 sequences, roughly 15% of them singletons. Time point defined: patch test 1, 2 weeks after DPC sensitization. As to treatment: therapeutic diphenylcyclopropenone sensitization with weekly scalp DPC. Here the sequenced sample was whole blood, taken in connection with sensitization to the hapten diphenylcyclopropenone (DPC). The receptors were gathered from a young woman with alopecia areata. Some clones in this sample may be carry-over from other donors' samples.

The V gene is TRBV7-8, the J gene TRBJ1-2; D is perhaps TRBD1 (6 bases). The ends were cut back, 0 bases at V and 8 bases at J, with 10 bases in the middle. The CDR3 loop spans 13 amino acids. Germline V gene lookup returns CDR1 SGHVS and CDR2 FQNEAQ. The CDR3 reads CASSLARGSGYTF. The CDR3 nucleotides are TGTGCCAGCAGCTTAGCCAGGGGAAGCGGCTACACCTTC.

The table lists this clonotype with many counts. The CDR3 DNA follows: TGTGCCAGCAGTCCCACTAGCGGGATTTACAATGAGCAGTTCTTC. Its translation: CASSPTSGIYNEQFF. The chain recombines TRBV27 with TRBJ2-1, with 10 bases that match TRBD2. CDR3 length equals 15 residues. CDR1 is MNHEY and CDR2 is SMNVEV in the germline V gene (reference sequence). The trim removed 5 bases at V and 4 bases at J, leaving 5 bases unmatched.

At least ten counts were recorded for this clonotype. V gene TRBV5-4 combines with J gene TRBJ2-3; D is ambiguous. The length of the CDR3 is 14 residues. V lost 4 bases, J lost 5 bases, and 14 bases lay in between. The V gene's germline CDR1 is SGHNT and CDR2 YYREEE (reference sequence). CDR3 sequence: CASSRPSLEDTQYF. The DNA for the CDR3 is TGTGCCAGCAGCCGACCTTCGTTAGAAGATACGCAGTATTTT.

This clonotype was observed a few times. The chain combines TRBV7-2 with TRBJ2-6; TRBD1 or TRBD2 may be the D gene (5 bases each). V dropped 5 bases and J dropped 2 bases, with 19 bases sitting between them. Germline CDR1 SGHTA, CDR2 FQGNSA. This CDR3 spans 18 amino acids. The CDR3 nucleotides read TGTGCCAGCAGCGCCCGGGACGGCCCTCTGCCTGGGGCCAACGTCCTGACTTTC. Its translation: CASSARDGPLPGANVLTF.

The chain links TRBV14 to TRBJ1-1; no reliable D call. CDR3 length: 17 amino acids. Germline CDR1 SGHDN, CDR2 FVKESK. V was shortened by 0 bases and J by 4 bases, with 18 bases between the two germline ends. This chain's CDR3 is CASSQDEVRAGFTEAFF. In DNA, the CDR3 is TGTGCCAGCAGCCAAGATGAGGTTAGGGCGGGGTTCACTGAAGCTTTCTTT.

This clonotype was found a few times. The rearrangement links TRBV28 to TRBJ1-5; no clear D. This CDR3 has 14 amino acids. Germline V lookup: CDR1 MDHEN, CDR2 SYDVKM. Trimming removed 2 bases from V and 0 bases from J, with 5 bases in between. The CDR3 DNA reads as TGTGCCAGCAGTTTACAGATTAGCAATCAGCCCCAGCATTTT. It is translated as CASSLQISNQPQHF.

This chain connects TRBV6-5 to TRBJ2-1; D ambiguous. Germline V lookup: CDR1 MNHEY, CDR2 SVGAGI. V lost 0 bases to trimming and J lost 6 bases, with 15 bases between them. The length of the CDR3 is 16 residues. CDR3 residues: CASSYSLGEASNEQFF. DNA of the CDR3: TGTGCCAGCAGTTACTCACTCGGTGAGGCGTCCAATGAGCAGTTCTTC.

The chain is built from TRBV3-1 and TRBJ1-4, with a possible D match to TRBD1 (6 bases). This CDR3 has 16 amino acids. V lost 3 bases and J lost 4, with 15 bases in between. Looked up from germline, CDR1 is LGHDT and CDR2 is YNNKEL (reference sequence). The chain's CDR3 is CASSHPPGHSNEKLFF. CDR3 nucleotide sequence: TGTGCCAGCAGCCACCCCCCGGGACACAGTAATGAAAAACTGTTTTTT.

This chain links TRBV20-1 with TRBJ2-7; D is possibly TRBD2 (6 bases). With 1 base removed from V and 2 bases from J, the gap between germline ends came to 12 bases. The V gene's germline CDR1 is DFQATT and CDR2 SNEGSKA (reference sequence). The CDR3 spans 14 residues. The CDR3 loop is CSARVGLATYEQYF. CDR3 bases: TGCAGTGCTAGAGTGGGGCTAGCGACCTACGAGCAGTACTTC.

This clonotype showed up just a few times. The genes are TRBV30 and TRBJ2-7, with D hard to call. Per germline, CDR1 GTSNPN and CDR2 SVGIG (reference sequence). Trimming took off 3 bases at V and 4 bases at J, with 16 bases between the two ends. The CDR3 runs to 14 residues. The CDR3 reads CAWSAEGPAYEQYF. The CDR3 DNA reads TGTGCCTGGAGCGCAGAAGGTCCTGCTTACGAGCAGTACTTC.

This rearrangement joins TRBV28 to TRBJ2-7; a possible D gene is TRBD1 (6 bases). V was clipped by 4 bases and J by 4 bases, with 11 bases between them. CDR3 length equals 13 residues. Germline CDR1 reads MDHEN; CDR2 reads SYDVKM. The CDR3 region has the DNA TGTGCCAGCAGTTCATCCACAGGGTACGAGCAGTACTTC. Translation: CASSSSTGYEQYF.

This clonotype was detected only a few times. This sequence joins TRBV6-2 or TRBV6-3 and TRBJ2-7, with no clear D. CDR1 and CDR2 (germline): MNHEY, SVGEGT. The CDR3 has 11 residues. Trimming took off 7 bases at V and 1 base at J, with 5 bases between the two ends. In DNA form, the CDR3 reads TGTGCCAGCATAGGTTCCTACGAGCAGTACTTC. Translated: CASIGSYEQYF.

This clonotype was detected many times. The rearrangement joins TRBV29-1 to TRBJ1-2; 9 bases fit TRBD1. Germline V gene sequence: CDR1 SQVTM, CDR2 ANQGSEA. V shed 0 bases and J 7 bases; nucleotides not matched to a gene: 6. The CDR3 consists of 14 residues. The CDR3 DNA sequence: TGCAGCGTTGAAGACGGGGGGACAGGGTTTGGCTACACCTTC. It is translated as CSVEDGGTGFGYTF.

The chain couples TRBV4-1 to TRBJ1-2, with D tentatively TRBD1 (6 bases). CDR3 length: 16 residues. The germline CDR1 and CDR2 sequences are MGHRA and YSYEKL. The V end lost 3 bases, the J end lost 6 bases, and 20 bases lay between the germline ends. The CDR3 nucleotides read TGCGCCAGCAGCCACCCCCAAACAGGGCGCCCCAATGGCTACACCTTC. Protein: CASSHPQTGRPNGYTF.

Turning to this clonotype: Just one base apart from a much larger clone, this may be a read error. This chain links TRBV6-2 or TRBV6-3 with TRBJ1-3; D gene ambiguous. Germline-derived CDR1 and CDR2 are MNHEY and SVGEGT. This CDR3 region has 12 residues. CDR3 protein: CASSDSGNTIYF. CDR3 coding DNA: TGTGCCAGCAGTGACTCTGGAAACACCATATATTTT.

The chain carries TRBV6-2 or TRBV6-3 and TRBJ2-2; perhaps TRBD1 as D (5 bases). This CDR3 has 10 amino acids. Trimming left V 10 bases short and J 7 bases short, with 7 bases between. Germline V gene lookup returns CDR1 MNHEY and CDR2 SVGEGT. The CDR3 is CATQGGELFF. The CDR3 DNA follows: TGTGCCACGCAGGGCGGGGAGCTGTTTTTT.

This clonotype was seen just once. A much larger clone lies one base from this, so it may be a read error. The CDR3 end shows no conserved phenylalanine or tryptophan, and so a read error is likely. The rearrangement joins TRBV5-5 to TRBJ1-6, with 7 bases matching TRBD1. The J segment lost 15 bases and the V segment lost 0 bases, leaving 15 bases of the junction unmatched. The V gene's germline CDR1 is SGHKS and CDR2 YYEKEE (reference sequence). This CDR3 spans 16 amino acids. CDR3 coding DNA: TGTGCCAGCAGCTTGGTAAGGGAGACAGGGTCTGAGAACCTCCACCTT. Encoded protein: CASSLVRETGSENLHL.

The chain uses TRBV20-1 and TRBJ2-1; a weak D match, TRBD1 (5 bases). Trimming removed 1 base from V and 9 bases from J, with 13 bases in between. The CDR3 loop spans 13 amino acids. Germline V CDR1 and CDR2: DFQATT, SNEGSKA (reference sequence). The chain's CDR3 is CSARGPPQGEQFF. CDR3 DNA: TGCAGTGCTAGAGGACCCCCTCAGGGTGAGCAGTTCTTC.

This clonotype has only a few counts. The junction and the germline gene differ at one end; a read error may be behind it. The chain carries TRBV6-5 and TRBJ1-3; no definite D call. Germline-derived CDR1 and CDR2 are MNHEY and SVGAGI. CDR3 length equals 13 residues. For the CDR3, the DNA is TGTGCCAGCAGTTACTCGGAGGAGGGAATGCTAAATTTT. Translation: CASSYSEEGMLNF.

The V call is TRBV6-6, the J call TRBJ1-3, with 7 bases that match TRBD1. There are 15 residues in the CDR3. Unmatched junction bases numbered 13, after V lost 6 bases and J lost 8 bases. Germline V gene data show CDR1 as MNHNY and CDR2 as SVGAGI (reference sequence). Here the CDR3 reads CASRPDRLAGHTIYF. In nucleotides, the CDR3 is TGTGCCAGCAGACCGGACAGGCTCGCCGGGCACACCATATATTTT.

This clonotype appeared a few times. The rearrangement links TRBV3-1 to TRBJ2-3; no clear D gene. The V gene's germline CDR1 is LGHDT and CDR2 YNNKEL (reference sequence). V lost 4 bases, J lost 7 bases, and 18 bases lay in between. The CDR3 is made up of 15 amino acids. CDR3 coding DNA: TGTGCCAGCAGCCCCTGGATAACCCCTAACTATACGCAGTATTTT. It is translated as CASSPWITPNYTQYF.

This clonotype came up many times. The chain couples TRBV18 to TRBJ1-4; 9 bases fit TRBD1. Germline trimming cut 3 bases from V and 5 bases from J; bases unmatched to any gene: 4. Germline-derived CDR1 and CDR2 are KGHSH and LQKENI. The CDR3 is 15 residues long. The CDR3 protein is CASSPNRGRNEKLFF. The CDR3 DNA is TGTGCCAGCTCACCTAACAGGGGGCGAAATGAAAAACTGTTTTTT.

This clonotype was detected only a few times. J is TRBJ1-4 and V is TRBV19; weak D call: TRBD1 (5 bases). Germline CDR1 is LNHDA and CDR2 is SQIVND (reference sequence). V lost 0 bases and J 5 bases, leaving 10 bases between the germline ends. This CDR3 region has 15 residues. DNA for the CDR3: TGTGCCAGTAGTATAGACTACAGGCTGAATGAAAAACTGTTTTTT. This sequence encodes CASSIDYRLNEKLFF.

V is TRBV19 and J is TRBJ2-2; D call uncertain. This CDR3 spans 16 amino acids. V was trimmed by 3 bases and J by 0 bases, leaving 11 bases between them. Germline values: CDR1 LNHDA, CDR2 SQIVND (reference sequence). The CDR3 is CASSMIRQTNTGELFF. CDR3 DNA sequence: TGTGCCAGTAGTATGATCCGACAAACGAACACCGGGGAGCTGTTTTTT.

The chain employs TRBV9 and TRBJ1-6; D unclear. CDR3 length equals 15 residues. Trimming left V 0 bases short and J 5 bases short, with 9 bases between. The germline gives CDR1 SGDLS, CDR2 YYNGEE. CDR3 nucleotides: TGTGCCAGCAGCGTAGGGGAATTGGATAATTCACCCCTCCACTTT. Translating gives CASSVGELDNSPLHF.

This clonotype has a handful of counts. The genes are TRBV7-2 and TRBJ1-1, with D tentatively TRBD1 (5 bases). From germline, CDR1 is SGHTA and CDR2 FQGNSA. CDR3 length: 15 residues. Trimming took 1 base from V and 6 from J, leaving 15 bases between them. CDR3 in amino acids: CASSLVPGTLAEAFF. The CDR3 DNA is TGTGCCAGCAGCTTAGTCCCGGGGACGTTGGCTGAAGCTTTCTTT.

The CDR3 nucleotides read TGTGCCAGCAGCCAGGGACAGGGAATCTATGGCTACACCTTC. This encodes CASSQGQGIYGYTF. This chain joins TRBV7-6 and TRBJ1-2; 9 positions match TRBD1. Germline values: CDR1 SGHVS, CDR2 FNYEAQ. Unmatched junction bases numbered 5, after V lost 5 bases and J lost 4 bases. The CDR3 runs 14 residues. The full variable domain, with the rest looked up from reference TRBV7-6 and TRBJ1-2, is GAGVSQSPRYKVTKRGQDVALRCDPISGHVSLYWYRQALGQGPEFLTYFNYEAQQDKSGLPNDRFSAERPEGSISTLTIQRTEQRDSAMYRCASSQGQGIYGYTFGSGTRLTVV.

The chain combines TRBV6-5 with TRBJ1-1; a weak D match, TRBD1 (5 bases). This CDR3 has 13 amino acids. The V gene lost 4 bases and the J gene lost 4 bases, with 10 bases spanning the gap. Germline CDR1 MNHEY, CDR2 SVGAGI. The DNA of the CDR3 is TGTGCCAGCAGTTCCCAACAGGTCACTGAAGCTTTCTTT. It specifies CASSSQQVTEAFF.